Each of the 29 T cell receptor beta chains below was sequenced from the same sample in a study of Graves' ophthalmopathy and Graves' hyperthyroidism. Amplification of TCR beta CDR3 regions used RNA transcripts. Second-round multiplex PCR came after a first-round RT-PCR that employed HTBI primers. TCRdb passed the multiplex PCR reads through MiXCR, listing each CDR3 protein once. The repertoire has about 480,000 distinct CDR3 sequences, approximately 14% of them found once; the top ten carry over 7.5%. The sequenced sample consisted of blood. These receptor sequences come from a woman aged 25 to 39 with Graves' ophthalmopathy.

This clonotype showed up many times. The rearrangement uses TRBV6-1 and TRBJ2-5; TRBD2 agrees at 12 bases. Trimming cost V 6 bases and J 3 bases; bases outside gene matches: 5. The germline CDR1 and CDR2 sequences are MNHNS and SASEGT. The CDR3 covers 15 residues. The CDR3 DNA reads TGTGCCAGCAGACTGAGGACTAGCGGGGAAGAGACCCAGTACTTC. Protein: CASRLRTSGEETQYF.

This clonotype was seen at least ten times. The chain couples TRBV7-9 to TRBJ2-5; D perhaps matches TRBD1 (5 bases). Germline lookup yields CDR1 SEHNR and CDR2 FQNEAQ (reference sequence). Trimming cost V 7 bases and J 0 bases, with 18 bases left between them. This CDR3 has 16 amino acids. The CDR3 loop reads CASNPPAGHHQETQYF. DNA for the CDR3: TGTGCCAGCAACCCTCCTGCCGGACATCACCAAGAGACCCAGTACTTC.

This clonotype has ten or more counts. The chain recombines TRBV18 with TRBJ2-2, with D tentatively TRBD2 (6 bases). V lost 2 bases to trimming and J lost 5 bases, with 12 bases between them. The CDR3 covers 15 residues. Germline V lookup: CDR1 KGHSH, CDR2 LQKENI. The CDR3 DNA reads as TGTGCCAGCTCACCAGGGGGAGGCACTACCGGGGAGCTGTTTTTT. It is translated as CASSPGGGTTGELFF.

In this sample, this clonotype turned up many times. The V gene is TRBV6-2 or TRBV6-3, the J gene TRBJ2-7; 13 bases align to TRBD2. This CDR3 comprises 17 residues. The germline CDR1 and CDR2 sequences are MNHEY and SVGEGT. J was trimmed by 2 bases and V by 5 bases; bases with no gene match: 9. CDR3 residues: CASSPGTSGERTYEQYF. CDR3 nucleotides: TGTGCCAGCAGTCCTGGGACTAGCGGGGAGAGGACCTACGAGCAGTACTTC.

The chain links TRBV6-2 or TRBV6-3 to TRBJ2-2; the D gene could be TRBD1 or TRBD2 (5 bases each). V shed 0 bases and J shed 6 bases, with 20 bases lying between them. The CDR3 is made up of 18 amino acids. Germline CDR1 MNHEY, CDR2 SVGEGT. DNA for the CDR3: TGTGCCAGCAGTTACTCGATTTCCGGGACCTCGCGGGCCGGGGAGCTGTTTTTT. Its translation is CASSYSISGTSRAGELFF.

This clonotype showed up many times. The V and J genes are TRBV6-5 and TRBJ1-6, with D possibly matching TRBD1 (6 bases). Deletions cut 0 bases from V and 2 bases from J, with 8 bases between. Germline V gene data show CDR1 as MNHEY and CDR2 as SVGAGI. CDR3 size: 16 residues. Here the CDR3 DNA reads TGTGCCAGCAGTTACTCGGGGGCGCCCTATAATTCACCCCTCCACTTT. It yields the protein CASSYSGAPYNSPLHF.

The table lists this clonotype with a few counts. Being one base from a much bigger clone, this may be a read error. CDR3 DNA: TGTGCCAGCAGTGGCCAGGGGATTTGGAGTTTACATAGCAATCAGCCCAAGCATTTT. Translating it yields CASSGQGIWSLHSNQPKHF. V and J are TRBV2 and TRBJ1-5; D might be TRBD1 (6 bases). This CDR3 is built from 19 residues. Germline V gene data show CDR1 as SNHLY and CDR2 as FYNNEI.

This clonotype was found many times. The rearrangement joins TRBV12-3 or TRBV12-4 to TRBJ1-6; the D gene is possibly TRBD1 (6 bases). V lost 8 bases and J lost 3, with 11 bases in between. CDR3 length equals 14 residues. The CDR3 sequence is CASWEGDYNSPLHF. CDR3 coding DNA: TGTGCCAGCTGGGAGGGGGACTATAATTCACCCCTCCACTTT.

The sample holds many counts of this clonotype. The chain has TRBV30 and TRBJ1-2, with D possibly TRBD1 on 6 matching bases. Germline-derived CDR1 and CDR2 are GTSNPN and SVGIG (reference sequence). The CDR3 is 13 amino acids. Trimming took off 2 bases at V and 6 bases at J, with 13 bases between the two ends. CDR3 region: CAWSRRTDDGYTF. The CDR3 region has the DNA TGTGCCTGGAGTCGTAGGACAGATGATGGCTACACCTTC.

This clonotype was recorded at least ten times. This chain uses TRBV12-3 or TRBV12-4 with TRBJ2-2, with D hard to call. Trimming pared 9 bases from V and 8 bases from J, leaving 19 bases between. The CDR3 has 14 amino acids. The CDR3, as DNA: TGTGCCAGTACTTCTCGACCGGTTGGGGGGGAGCTGTTTTTT. Residues: CASTSRPVGGELFF.

The chain employs TRBV6-1 and TRBJ2-7; TRBD2 aligns across 7 bases. Per germline, CDR1 MNHNS and CDR2 SASEGT. J gave up 3 bases and V 8 bases, and 13 bases lay outside the gene matches. This CDR3 spans 15 amino acids. The CDR3 nucleotides read TGTGCCAGCCTGGATCCGGGAGCGGGGCACTACGAGCAGTACTTC. As protein: CASLDPGAGHYEQYF.

This clonotype came up many times. Given a much more abundant clone one base away, this may be a read error. Here the CDR3 DNA reads TGTGCCAGCAGTGATCCAAGGACTAGCCGGCAAGAGACCAAGTACTTC. Its translation: CASSDPRTSRQETKYF. V usage is TRBV6-1 and J usage is TRBJ2-5, with TRBD2 identical over 8 bases. Germline-derived CDR1 and CDR2 are MNHNS and SASEGT. CDR3 length: 16 residues.

The chain has TRBV5-6 and TRBJ2-7; 13 bases are shared with TRBD2. V lost 4 bases to trimming and J lost 6 bases; unmatched junction nucleotides: 10. The V gene's germline CDR1 is SGHDT and CDR2 YYEEEE. CDR3 length equals 16 residues. The CDR3 coding sequence is TGTGCCAGCAGCACTCAGACTAGCGGGAGGCCTTCCGAGCAGTACTTC. Its translation: CASSTQTSGRPSEQYF.

In this sample, this clonotype turned up a few times. V is TRBV28 and J is TRBJ2-5; 10 nucleotides agree with TRBD1. J gave up 5 bases and V 1 base, and 4 bases lay outside the gene matches. The CDR3 runs 15 residues. Germline assignment: CDR1 MDHEN and CDR2 SYDVKM. The CDR3 protein is CASSLLGTGEETQYF. CDR3 nucleotides: TGTGCCAGCAGTTTATTAGGGACAGGGGAGGAGACCCAGTACTTC.

This clonotype was observed many times. The chain couples TRBV12-3 or TRBV12-4 to TRBJ1-2, with unresolved D. The ends were cut back, 6 bases at V and 5 bases at J, with 13 bases in the middle. This CDR3 region has 13 residues. CDR3 bases: TGTGCCAGCAGCCCAACGGTTATTTATGGCTACACCTTC. It specifies CASSPTVIYGYTF.

This clonotype was seen ten or more times. The gene calls are TRBV12-3 or TRBV12-4 and TRBJ1-2; D not resolved. This CDR3 is 15 amino acids long. The V gene lost 6 bases and the J gene lost 6 bases, with 20 bases spanning the gap. CDR3 bases: TGTGCCAGCAGCCCGGCCACAGAGGGCGACAATGGCTACACCTTC. As protein: CASSPATEGDNGYTF.

This clonotype occurred many times. The chain combines TRBV20-1 with TRBJ1-1; D may be TRBD1 (5 bases). This CDR3 has 13 amino acids. From germline, CDR1 is DFQATT and CDR2 SNEGSKA (reference sequence). Trimming stripped 3 bases from V and 7 bases from J, with 15 bases between. DNA for the CDR3: TGCAGTGCTAGCAAGCCAGGGAAGGGTGAAGCTTTCTTT. Amino acids: CSASKPGKGEAFF.

There are many counts of this clonotype. V is TRBV6-5 and J is TRBJ1-2, with D possibly being TRBD1 (6 bases). Germline assignment: CDR1 MNHEY and CDR2 SVGAGI. The V and J ends lost 6 bases and 2 bases respectively, with 10 bases between them. CDR3 size: 13 residues. CDR3 in DNA: TGTGCCAGCAGACAGGGATTAAACTATGGCTACACCTTC. Protein sequence: CASRQGLNYGYTF.

This clonotype came up many times. The rearrangement joins TRBV7-9 to TRBJ2-5; 11 nucleotides agree with TRBD1. The germline V gene has CDR1 SEHNR and CDR2 FQNEAQ (reference sequence). V was pared by 3 bases and J by 3 bases, with 3 bases of the junction left unmatched. The length of the CDR3 is 15 residues. Written as DNA, the CDR3 is TGTGCCAGCAGCTTCGGACAGGGGGCAAAAGAGACCCAGTACTTC. It translates to CASSFGQGAKETQYF.

In its sample, this clonotype was seen many times. J is TRBJ2-4 and V is TRBV27, with TRBD2 matching 11 bases. The CDR3 extends over 13 amino acids. Germline V gene sequence: CDR1 MNHEY, CDR2 SMNVEV (reference sequence). J lost 10 bases, V lost 4 bases, and 3 bases had no gene match. CDR3 bases: TGTGCCAGCAGTTCTAGCGGGGGGCTGATTCAGTACTTC. Its protein product is CASSSSGGLIQYF.

This clonotype was seen repeatedly, ten times or more. V usage is TRBV12-3 or TRBV12-4 and J usage is TRBJ1-5, with D possibly matching TRBD1 (6 bases). The CDR3 totals 15 residues. Trimming removed 4 bases from V and 2 bases from J, with 12 bases in between. CDR3 sequence: CASSSRDIGNQPQHF. DNA for the CDR3: TGTGCCAGCAGTTCAAGGGACATCGGCAATCAGCCCCAGCATTTT.

This clonotype was counted many times. The chain carries TRBV7-9 and TRBJ1-2; D not resolved. This CDR3 is 14 amino acids long. Per the germline V gene, CDR1 is SEHNR and CDR2 is FQNEAQ (reference sequence). V lost 0 bases and J lost 4, with 9 bases in between. This CDR3 reads CASSLAVESYGYTF. DNA of the CDR3: TGTGCCAGCAGCTTAGCGGTAGAGAGCTATGGCTACACCTTC.

This clonotype was found many times. This rearrangement joins TRBV28 to TRBJ2-5; 11 bases agree with TRBD1. Germline V gene sequence: CDR1 MDHEN, CDR2 SYDVKM. The CDR3 consists of 15 residues. V shed 5 bases, J shed 5 bases, and the junction held 7 bases outside the gene matches. CDR3 coding DNA: TGTGCCAGCAGTGCGGACAGGGGGCGAGGGGAGACCCAGTACTTC. As protein: CASSADRGRGETQYF.

This clonotype was counted between two and nine times. V and J are TRBV7-2 and TRBJ2-7, with D perhaps TRBD2 (6 bases). V gave up 6 bases and J gave up 1 base, with 16 bases separating them. Germline loops: CDR1 SGHTA, CDR2 FQGNSA. The CDR3 is 15 amino acids. CDR3 bases: TGTGCCAGCAGACCCTCTGCGGGAACTTCCTACGAGCAGTACTTC. Its protein product is CASRPSAGTSYEQYF.

This clonotype was observed many times. This sequence joins TRBV11-3 and TRBJ2-7; D gene uncertain. Germline V CDR1 and CDR2: SGHNT, YENEEA. The CDR3 is 14 amino acids. V lost 1 base, J lost 6 bases, and 13 bases lay in between. In DNA form, the CDR3 reads TGTGCCAGCAGCTTAGCGGCGGCCCTGGGCGAGCAGTACTTC. Amino acids: CASSLAAALGEQYF.

This clonotype was observed at least ten times. This chain joins TRBV24-1 and TRBJ1-1; tentative D call: TRBD1 (6 bases). Germline V gene lookup returns CDR1 KGHDR and CDR2 SFDVKD. Trimming left V 11 bases short and J 7 bases short, with 13 bases between. There are 11 residues in the CDR3. The CDR3: CASSEGGEAFF. CDR3 nucleotide sequence: TGTGCCAGTTCGGAGGGGGGTGAAGCTTTCTTT.

The chain links TRBV12-3 or TRBV12-4 to TRBJ1-2, with TRBD1 matching 7 bases. This CDR3 has 15 amino acids. V shed 3 bases and J 6 bases; nucleotides not matched to a gene: 10. The CDR3 loop is CASSFRGQWGHGYTF. CDR3 nucleotide sequence: TGTGCCAGCAGTTTCCGGGGACAGTGGGGTCATGGCTACACCTTC.

Ten or more counts support this clonotype. The J gene is TRBJ1-6, the V gene TRBV28; unclear D gene. V dropped 2 bases and J dropped 1 base, with 6 bases sitting between them. Germline-derived CDR1 and CDR2 are MDHEN and SYDVKM. This CDR3 has 15 amino acids. CDR3 loop: CASSLLGSYNSPLHF. The CDR3 coding sequence is TGTGCCAGCAGTTTACTGGGTTCCTATAATTCACCCCTCCACTTT.

This clonotype was counted many times. The chain has TRBV20-1 and TRBJ2-7; no firm D call. Germline CDR1 is DFQATT and CDR2 is SNEGSKA (reference sequence). There are 14 residues in the CDR3. The V end was cut by 0 bases, the J end by 6 bases, with 15 bases between. CDR3 amino acids: CSARDVGGLREQYF. The CDR3 DNA reads as TGCAGTGCTAGAGATGTCGGCGGTTTGCGCGAGCAGTACTTC.